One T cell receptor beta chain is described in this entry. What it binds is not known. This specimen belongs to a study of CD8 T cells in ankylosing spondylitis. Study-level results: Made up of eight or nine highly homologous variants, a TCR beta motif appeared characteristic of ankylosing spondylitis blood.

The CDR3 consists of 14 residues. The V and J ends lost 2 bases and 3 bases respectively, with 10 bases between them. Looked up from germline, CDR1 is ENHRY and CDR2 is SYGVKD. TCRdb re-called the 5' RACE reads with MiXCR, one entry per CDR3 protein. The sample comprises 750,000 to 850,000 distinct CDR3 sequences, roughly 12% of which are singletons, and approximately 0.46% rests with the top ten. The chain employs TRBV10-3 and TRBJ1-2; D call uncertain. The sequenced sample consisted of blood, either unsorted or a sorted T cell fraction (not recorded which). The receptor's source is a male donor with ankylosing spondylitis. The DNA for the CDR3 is TGTGCCATCAGTGAGAATATAGCCGACTATGGCTACACCTTC. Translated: CAISENIADYGYTF.